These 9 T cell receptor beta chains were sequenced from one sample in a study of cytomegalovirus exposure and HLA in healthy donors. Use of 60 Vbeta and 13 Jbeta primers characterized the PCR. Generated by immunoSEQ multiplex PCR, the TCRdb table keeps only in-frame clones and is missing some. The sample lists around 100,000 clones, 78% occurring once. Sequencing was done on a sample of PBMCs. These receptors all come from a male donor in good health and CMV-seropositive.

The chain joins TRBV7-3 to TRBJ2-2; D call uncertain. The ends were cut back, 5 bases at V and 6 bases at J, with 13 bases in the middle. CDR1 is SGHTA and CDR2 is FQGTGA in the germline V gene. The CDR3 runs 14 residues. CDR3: CASSPSGPSGELFF. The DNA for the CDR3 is TGTGCCAGCAGCCCCTCGGGTCCTTCCGGGGAGCTGTTTTTT.

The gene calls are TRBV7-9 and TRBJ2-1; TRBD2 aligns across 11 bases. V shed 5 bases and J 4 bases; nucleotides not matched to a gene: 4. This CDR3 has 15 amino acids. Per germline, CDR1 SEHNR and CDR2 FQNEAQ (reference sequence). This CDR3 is CASSPTSGGYNEQFF. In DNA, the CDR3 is TGTGCCAGCAGCCCTACTAGCGGGGGTTACAATGAGCAGTTCTTC. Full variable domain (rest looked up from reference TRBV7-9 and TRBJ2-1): DTGVSQNPRHKITKRGQNVTFRCDPISEHNRLYWYRQTLGQGPEFLTYFQNEAQLEKSRLLSDRFSAERPKGSFSTLEIQRTEQGDSAMYLCASSPTSGGYNEQFFGPGTRLTVL.

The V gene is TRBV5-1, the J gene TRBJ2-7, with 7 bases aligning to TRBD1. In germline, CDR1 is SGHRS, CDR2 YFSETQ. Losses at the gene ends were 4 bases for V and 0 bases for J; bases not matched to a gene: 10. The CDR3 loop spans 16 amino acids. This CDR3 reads CASSQDRQGSSYEQYF. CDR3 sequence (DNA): TGCGCCAGCAGCCAAGACCGACAGGGCAGCTCCTACGAGCAGTACTTC. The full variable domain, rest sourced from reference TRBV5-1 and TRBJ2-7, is KAGVTQTPRYLIKTRGQQVTLSCSPISGHRSVSWYQQTPGQGLQFLFEYFSETQRNKGNFPGRFSGRQFSNSRSEMNVSTLELGDSALYLCASSQDRQGSSYEQYFGPGTRLTVT.

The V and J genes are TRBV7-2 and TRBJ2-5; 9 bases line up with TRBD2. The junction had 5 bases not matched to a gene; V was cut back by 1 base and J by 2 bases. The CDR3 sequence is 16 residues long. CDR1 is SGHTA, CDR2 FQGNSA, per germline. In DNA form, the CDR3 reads TGTGCCAGCAGCTTAGATAGCGGGAGCCCTCAAGAGACCCAGTACTTC. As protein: CASSLDSGSPQETQYF.

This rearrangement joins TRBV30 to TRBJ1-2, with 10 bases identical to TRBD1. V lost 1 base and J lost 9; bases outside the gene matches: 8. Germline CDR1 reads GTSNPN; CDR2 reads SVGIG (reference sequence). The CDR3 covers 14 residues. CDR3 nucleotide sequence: TGTGCCTGGAGTGCCGGGACAGGGGCTAACAGCTACACCTTC. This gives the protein CAWSAGTGANSYTF. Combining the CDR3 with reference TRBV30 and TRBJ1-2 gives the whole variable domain SQTIHQWPATLVQPVGSPLSLECTVEGTSNPNLYWYRQAAGRGLQLLFYSVGIGQISSEVPQNLSASRPQDRQFILSSKKLLLSDSGFYLCAWSAGTGANSYTFGSGTRLTVV.

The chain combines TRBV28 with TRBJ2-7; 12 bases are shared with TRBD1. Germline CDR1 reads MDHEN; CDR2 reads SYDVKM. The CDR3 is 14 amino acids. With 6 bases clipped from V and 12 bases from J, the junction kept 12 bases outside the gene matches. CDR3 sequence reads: CASRMGTGGLPMYF. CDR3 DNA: TGTGCCAGCAGAATGGGGACAGGGGGCCTGCCAATGTACTTC.

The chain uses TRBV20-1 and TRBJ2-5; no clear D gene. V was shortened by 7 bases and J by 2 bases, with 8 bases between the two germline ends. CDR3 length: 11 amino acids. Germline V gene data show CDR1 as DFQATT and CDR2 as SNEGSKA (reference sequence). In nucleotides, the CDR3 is TGCAGTGGATGGCGGCAAGAGACCCAGTACTTC. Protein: CSGWRQETQYF.

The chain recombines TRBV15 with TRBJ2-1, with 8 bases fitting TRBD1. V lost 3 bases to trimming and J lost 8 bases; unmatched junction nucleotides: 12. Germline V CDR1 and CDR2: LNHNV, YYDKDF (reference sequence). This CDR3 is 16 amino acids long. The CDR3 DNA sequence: TGTGCCACCAGCAGGCGACAGGGGAATTATCACGATGAGCAGTTCTTC. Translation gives CATSRRQGNYHDEQFF.

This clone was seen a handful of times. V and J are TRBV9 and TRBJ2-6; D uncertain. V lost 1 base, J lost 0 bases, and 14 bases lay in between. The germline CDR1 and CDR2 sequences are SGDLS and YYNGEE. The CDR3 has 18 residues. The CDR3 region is CASSVTFGVSSGANVLTF. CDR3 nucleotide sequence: TGTGCCAGCAGCGTAACGTTTGGAGTAAGCTCTGGGGCCAACGTCCTGACTTTC.